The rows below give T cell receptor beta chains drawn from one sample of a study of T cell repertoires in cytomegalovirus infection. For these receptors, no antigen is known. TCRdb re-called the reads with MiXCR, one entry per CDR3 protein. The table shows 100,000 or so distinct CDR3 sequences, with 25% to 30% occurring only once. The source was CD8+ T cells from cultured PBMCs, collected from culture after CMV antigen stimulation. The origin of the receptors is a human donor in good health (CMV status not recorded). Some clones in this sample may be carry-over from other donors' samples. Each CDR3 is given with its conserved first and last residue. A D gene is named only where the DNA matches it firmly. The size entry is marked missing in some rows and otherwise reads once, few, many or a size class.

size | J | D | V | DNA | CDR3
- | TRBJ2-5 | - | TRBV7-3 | TGTGCCAGCAGCCGGGACGGTCTGTACCAAGAGACCCAGTACTTC | CASSRDGLYQETQYF
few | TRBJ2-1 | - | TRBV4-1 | TGCGCCAGCAGCCAGGGGCCTGGGATCGATGAGCAGTTCTTC | CASSQGPGIDEQFF
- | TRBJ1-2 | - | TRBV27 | TGTGCCAGCAGTTTATCGGCCGTTACCTACTATGGCTACACCTTC | CASSLSAVTYYGYTF
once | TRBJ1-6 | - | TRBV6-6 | TGTGCCAGCAGTCTGGCAGGGGCCAATTCACCCCTCCACTTT | CASSLAGANSPLHF
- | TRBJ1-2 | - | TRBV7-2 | TGTGCCAGCAGCTTAGTTGGGGCCTATGGCTACACCTTC | CASSLVGAYGYTF
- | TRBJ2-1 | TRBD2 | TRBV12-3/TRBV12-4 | TGTGCCAGCAGAAGGGGATCGTCTAGCGGGGGCCCAATATCCTACAATGAGCAGTTCTTC | CASRRGSSSGGPISYNEQFF
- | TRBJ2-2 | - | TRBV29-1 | TGCAGCCCGGGTTGGGGTCCACACTATGTAGTCCCCAGCACCGGGGAGCTGTTTTTT | CSPGWGPHYVVPSTGELFF
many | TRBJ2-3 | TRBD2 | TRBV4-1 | TGCGCCAGCAGCCAAGACGGTCTAGCGGGGAATACGCAGTATTTT | CASSQDGLAGNTQYF
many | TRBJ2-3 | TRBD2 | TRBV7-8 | TGTGCCAGCAGCTTCCTAGCGGGGGGTACAGATACGCAGTATTTT | CASSFLAGGTDTQYF
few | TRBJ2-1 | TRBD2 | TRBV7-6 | TGTGCCAGCAGCTTGGACGGGGGGGTGGAGTACAATGAGCAGTTCTTC | CASSLDGGVEYNEQFF
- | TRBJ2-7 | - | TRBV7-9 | TGTGCCAGCGTATTGGTCGCCTCGGTGAACGAGCAGTACTTC | CASVLVASVNEQYF
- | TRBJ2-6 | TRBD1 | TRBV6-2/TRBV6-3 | TGTGCCAGCAGCGAGACCCCGGGACAGGGCGTTTCTGGGGCCAACGTCCTGACTTTC | CASSETPGQGVSGANVLTF
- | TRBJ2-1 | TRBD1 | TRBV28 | TGTGCCAGCAGTTTACCCGGACAGGGTTCTTCCAATGAGCAGTTCTTC | CASSLPGQGSSNEQFF
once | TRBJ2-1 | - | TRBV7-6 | TGTGCCAGCAGCACGGACAGCAATGAGCAGTTCTTC | CASSTDSNEQFF
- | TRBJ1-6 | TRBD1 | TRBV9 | TGTGCCAGCAGCGACGGGACAGGGCTTTATAATTCACCCCTCCACTTT | CASSDGTGLYNSPLHF
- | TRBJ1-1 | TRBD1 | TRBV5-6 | TGTGCCAGCAGCTGGACAGGGGGCCCTGAAGCTTTCTTT | CASSWTGGPEAFF
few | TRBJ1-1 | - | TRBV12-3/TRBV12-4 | TGTGCCAGCAGTTTCTGGACAGTTTTTTCCCCGAACACTGAAGCTTTCTTT | CASSFWTVFSPNTEAFF
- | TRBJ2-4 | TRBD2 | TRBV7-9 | TGTGCCAGCAGTTCCCGGGAGGGCCCTTACAAAAACATTCAGTACTTC | CASSSREGPYKNIQYF
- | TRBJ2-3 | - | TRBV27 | TGTGCCAGCAGTTTATATGAACTAGATACGCAGTATTTT | CASSLYELDTQYF
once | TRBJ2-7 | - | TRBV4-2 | TGTGCCAGCAGCCAAGATACAAGCACCAACGAGCAGTACTTC | CASSQDTSTNEQYF
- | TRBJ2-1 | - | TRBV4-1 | TGCGCCAGCAGCCAAGGAACATCAAATGAGCAGTTCTTC | CASSQGTSNEQFF
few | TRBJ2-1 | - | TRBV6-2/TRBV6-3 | TGTGCCAGCAGATCTAGATCGGCGGATGAGCAGTTCTTC | CASRSRSADEQFF
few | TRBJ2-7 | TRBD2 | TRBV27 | TGTGCCAGCAGTTTCTTCGGCGGGAGCTCCTACGAGCAGTACTTC | CASSFFGGSSYEQYF
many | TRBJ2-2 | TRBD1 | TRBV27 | TGTGCCAGCAGTTTATACCCTGGGACAGCTAACACCGGGGAGCTGTTTTTT | CASSLYPGTANTGELFF
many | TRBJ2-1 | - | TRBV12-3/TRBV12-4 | TGTGCCAGCAGCCCAGAAACACCTAGTGGAGACCAGTTCTTC | CASSPETPSGDQFF
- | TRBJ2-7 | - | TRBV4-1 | TGCGCCAGCAGCCAAGATCCGGCTGAACCCGCCCCGTACTACGAGCAGTACTTC | CASSQDPAEPAPYYEQYF
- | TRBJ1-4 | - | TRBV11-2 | TGTGCCAGCAGCTGGGGGGCAGGGCGGGAAAAACTGTTTTTT | CASSWGAGREKLFF
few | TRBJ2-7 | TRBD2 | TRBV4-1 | TGCGCCAGCAGCCGCCACCCGGGGCTAGCGGGCTACGAGCAGTACTTC | CASSRHPGLAGYEQYF
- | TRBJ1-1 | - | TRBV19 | TGTGCCAGTACCCACATACAGGGCGGCAGTACTGAAGCTTTCTTT | CASTHIQGGSTEAFF
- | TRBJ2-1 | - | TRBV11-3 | TGTGCCAGCAGAGGTGGAGGGGACAATGAGCAGTTCTTC | CASRGGGDNEQFF
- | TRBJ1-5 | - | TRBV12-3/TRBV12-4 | TGTGCCAGCAGTCCCCCCGGGACCCATTATCAGCCCCAGCATTTT | CASSPPGTHYQPQHF
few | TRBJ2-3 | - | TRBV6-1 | TGTGCCAGCAGTGAGGCTCCCCAGAGAGCAGATACGCAGTATTTT | CASSEAPQRADTQYF
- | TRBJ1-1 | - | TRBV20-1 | TGCAGTGCACGCATCGTCGGGGGGTATTTGAACACTGAAGCTTTCTTT | CSARIVGGYLNTEAFF
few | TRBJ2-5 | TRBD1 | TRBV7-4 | TGTGCCAGCAGGGGGACAGGAGGCCAAGAGACCCAGTACTTC | CASRGTGGQETQYF
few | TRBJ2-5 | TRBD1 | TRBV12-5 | TGTGCTAGTTTCCACTCGGGACAGGGGTCGGAGACCCAGTACTTC | CASFHSGQGSETQYF
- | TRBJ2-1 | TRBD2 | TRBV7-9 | TGTGCCAGCACTACCCTAGCGGGGGGGTTTAATGAGCAGTTCTTC | CASTTLAGGFNEQFF
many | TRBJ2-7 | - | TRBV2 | TGTGCCAGCAGGGGGTCGGGCCCCCCCTACGAGCAGTACTTC | CASRGSGPPYEQYF
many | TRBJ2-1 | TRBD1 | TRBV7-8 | TGTGCCAGCAATTTCGCGGGACAGGGTATCTTTTACAATGAGCAGTTCTTC | CASNFAGQGIFYNEQFF
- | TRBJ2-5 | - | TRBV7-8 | TGTGCCAGCAGCTTAGATCGAGCGGTGCAAGAGACCCAGTACTTC | CASSLDRAVQETQYF